The 21 T cell receptor beta chains listed next were all sequenced from one sample in a study of Graves' ophthalmopathy and Graves' hyperthyroidism. Amplified TCR beta CDR3 regions were obtained using RNA transcripts as template. In the first round, RT-PCR was carried out with HTBI primers, and a multiplex PCR formed the second round. Via MiXCR, TCRdb re-called the multiplex PCR reads, giving one row per CDR3 protein. The sample carries about 1.2 million distinct CDR3 sequences, 35% to 40% recorded once. Sequences were obtained from peripheral blood or thyroid tissue (not recorded which). These receptors were obtained from an adult man with Graves' hyperthyroidism.

The chain links TRBV25-1 to TRBJ2-3; no firm D call. Trimming took off 4 bases at V and 1 base at J, with 6 bases between the two ends. The CDR3 spans 13 residues. The germline V gene has CDR1 MGHDK and CDR2 SYGVNS. The CDR3 DNA sequence: TGTGCCAGCAGTGTCACTGGCACAGATACGCAGTATTTT. Translating it yields CASSVTGTDTQYF.

This clonotype occurred a few times. The V and J genes are TRBV4-1 and TRBJ2-7; 7 positions agree with TRBD1. The CDR3 runs to 15 residues. The V gene's germline CDR1 is MGHRA and CDR2 YSYEKL. The V and J ends lost 0 bases and 4 bases, in that order; junction bases with no gene match: 6. The CDR3 region has the DNA TGCGCCAGCAGCCAAGAGAGGCAGGGGGTGTACGAGCAGTACTTC. Protein: CASSQERQGVYEQYF.

This clonotype was observed a few times. The V and J genes are TRBV29-1 and TRBJ2-2, with 10 positions matching TRBD2. CDR3 size: 14 residues. The V gene end was trimmed by 8 bases and the J gene end by 2 bases; junction bases not matched to a gene: 5. Germline-derived CDR1 and CDR2 are SQVTM and ANQGSEA. In DNA, the CDR3 is TGCAGCTTGCGACTAGCGGGCAACACCGGGGAGCTGTTTTTT. It encodes CSLRLAGNTGELFF.

V usage is TRBV5-6 and J usage is TRBJ2-5, with 8 bases matching TRBD2. Per the germline V gene, CDR1 is SGHDT and CDR2 is YYEEEE. Germline trimming cut 0 bases from V and 2 bases from J; bases unmatched to any gene: 3. The CDR3 length is 15 residues. For the CDR3, the DNA is TGTGCCAGCAGCTTGGCTAGCGGGTGGCAAGAGACCCAGTACTTC. It codes for CASSLASGWQETQYF. The full variable domain, with the rest looked up from reference TRBV5-6 and TRBJ2-5, is DAGVTQSPTHLIKTRGQQVTLRCSPKSGHDTVSWYQQALGQGPQFIFQYYEEEERQRGNFPDRFSGHQFPNYSSELNVNALLLGDSALYLCASSLASGWQETQYFGPGTRLLVL.

The chain carries TRBV29-1 and TRBJ1-1; perhaps TRBD1 as D (6 bases). CDR3 length: 14 amino acids. Trimming took 4 bases from V and 5 from J, leaving 17 bases between them. Germline lookup yields CDR1 SQVTM and CDR2 ANQGSEA. The CDR3 coding sequence is TGCAGCGTTGGCTCTTACAGGGTAGGGACTGAAGCTTTCTTT. It specifies CSVGSYRVGTEAFF.

This clonotype was observed at least ten times. The genes are TRBV20-1 and TRBJ1-6; TRBD1 aligns across 8 bases. The CDR3 spans 16 residues. The V and J ends lost 5 bases and 6 bases, in that order; junction bases with no gene match: 12. CDR1 DFQATT and CDR2 SNEGSKA come from the germline V gene (reference sequence). CDR3 sequence (DNA): TGCAGTGCTCAGGGGGCGATCAATATAGGTAATTCACCCCTCCACTTT. Translating gives CSAQGAINIGNSPLHF.

This clonotype was seen many times. The rearrangement uses TRBV5-1 and TRBJ2-7, with 9 nucleotides matching TRBD1. This CDR3 has 15 amino acids. Trimming removed 4 bases from V and 5 bases from J; junction bases left unmatched: 10. CDR1 is SGHRS and CDR2 is YFSETQ in the germline V gene. The CDR3 DNA reads as TGCGCCAGCAGCCCCCCGGGACAGGGTGGCCACGAGCAGTACTTC. Protein: CASSPPGQGGHEQYF.

The rearrangement uses TRBV10-3 and TRBJ1-1; possibly TRBD1 for D (6 bases). Germline V gene sequence: CDR1 ENHRY, CDR2 SYGVKD. The CDR3 has 18 residues. Trimming took 11 bases from V and 1 from J, leaving 29 bases between them. CDR3 sequence (DNA): TGTGCCGCAGGACCTGAGGTCCCGGGACATAGAAAGAACACTGAAGCTTTCTTT. Its protein product is CAAGPEVPGHRKNTEAFF.

The gene calls are TRBV10-3 and TRBJ1-3; 8 bases are shared with TRBD1. The CDR3 is made up of 15 amino acids. CDR1 is ENHRY and CDR2 is SYGVKD in the germline V gene. V was pared by 2 bases and J by 2 bases, with 2 bases of the junction left unmatched. In nucleotides, the CDR3 is TGTGCCATCAGTGAGGACAGGGGTCCTGGAAACACCATATATTTT. Protein sequence: CAISEDRGPGNTIYF.

This clonotype was seen once. The CDR3 nucleotides are TGTGCCAGCAGCTTAAACAGGGTTGTTCCCTACGAGCAGTACTTC. This sequence encodes CASSLNRVVPYEQYF. The chain carries TRBV7-9 and TRBJ2-7; D possibly corresponds to TRBD1 (6 bases). Trimming pared 2 bases from V and 2 bases from J, leaving 13 bases between. CDR1 is SEHNR and CDR2 is FQNEAQ in the germline V gene (reference sequence). The CDR3 contains 15 residues.

This clonotype has only a few counts. The chain is built from TRBV7-9 and TRBJ1-2; no clear D. Per the germline V gene, CDR1 is SEHNR and CDR2 is FQNEAQ (reference sequence). V was clipped by 2 bases and J by 4 bases, with 8 bases between them. The CDR3 has 13 amino acids. CDR3: CASSLSNGYGYTF. CDR3 in DNA: TGTGCCAGCAGCTTATCAAACGGCTATGGCTACACCTTC.

The V call is TRBV10-3, the J call TRBJ1-4; no clear D. Germline V gives CDR1 ENHRY, CDR2 SYGVKD. Trimming took off 10 bases at V and 6 bases at J, with 21 bases between the two ends. The CDR3 length is 15 residues. CDR3 protein: CASNGKDGFDEKLFF. Here the CDR3 DNA reads TGTGCCAGCAACGGCAAGGACGGATTTGATGAAAAACTGTTTTTT.

This clonotype was seen more than once but under ten times. The chain is built from TRBV20-1 and TRBJ2-5; TRBD2 is a possible D gene (7 bases). The CDR3 runs to 12 residues. CDR1 is DFQATT and CDR2 is SNEGSKA in the germline V gene (reference sequence). The germline V and J ends were trimmed by 8 bases and 4 bases, with 14 bases remaining between them. CDR3 nucleotides: TGCAGTCCAAGGGGAGGGGGAGAGACCCAGTACTTC. Translated: CSPRGGGETQYF.

This clonotype showed up just a few times. This chain uses TRBV7-9 with TRBJ2-7; maybe TRBD1 (5 bases). The ends were cut back, 0 bases at V and 3 bases at J, with 12 bases in the middle. Per germline, CDR1 SEHNR and CDR2 FQNEAQ (reference sequence). The CDR3 spans 15 residues. CDR3 sequence: CASSLARELNYEQYF. As DNA, the CDR3 is TGTGCCAGCAGCTTAGCCAGGGAATTGAACTACGAGCAGTACTTC.

This clonotype was picked up a small number of times. CDR3 in DNA: TGCAGTGCTAGAGATGATCGGGCTAGGAGCTCCTACGAGCAGTACTTC. This translates into CSARDDRARSSYEQYF. The chain has TRBV20-1 and TRBJ2-7; D is unclear. V gave up 0 bases and J gave up 0 bases, with 15 bases separating them. CDR1 is DFQATT and CDR2 is SNEGSKA in the germline V gene (reference sequence). The CDR3 contains 16 residues.

The table lists this clonotype with many counts. The chain joins TRBV2 to TRBJ1-4, with D possibly being TRBD1 (5 bases). The CDR3 loop spans 12 amino acids. V was trimmed by 7 bases and J by 6 bases, leaving 9 bases between them. Germline V gene lookup returns CDR1 SNHLY and CDR2 FYNNEI. The CDR3 loop reads CASNTGDEKLFF. In DNA, the CDR3 is TGTGCCAGCAATACAGGAGATGAAAAACTGTTTTTT.

The chain uses TRBV7-8 and TRBJ2-7, with 8 bases matching TRBD1. Looked up from germline, CDR1 is SGHVS and CDR2 is FQNEAQ. The junction had 10 bases not matched to a gene; V was cut back by 4 bases and J by 5 bases. There are 15 residues in the CDR3. The CDR3 DNA follows: TGTGCCAGCAGCTCCGGACAGGGATCAATCAACGAGCAGTACTTC. Translation: CASSSGQGSINEQYF.

This clonotype was observed many times. The chain combines TRBV7-2 with TRBJ2-7, with TRBD2 matching over 14 bases. CDR3 length: 15 amino acids. V was clipped by 5 bases and J by 2 bases; unmatched bases: 2. Per germline, CDR1 SGHTA and CDR2 FQGNSA. CDR3 sequence reads: CASSETSGGAYEQYF. DNA for the CDR3: TGTGCCAGCAGCGAGACTAGCGGGGGGGCCTACGAGCAGTACTTC.

Of note for this clonotype: Germline is not matched at one junction end, which may reflect a read error. The rearrangement links TRBV2 to TRBJ2-7; 12 positions match TRBD1. Germline V gene lookup returns CDR1 SNHLY and CDR2 FYNNEI. This CDR3 is built from 14 residues. The CDR3 protein is CDSSKGQGAYEQYF. Here the CDR3 DNA reads TGTGACAGCAGCAAGGGACAGGGGGCATACGAGCAGTACTTC.

The chain joins TRBV25-1 to TRBJ2-7; D ambiguous. Germline values: CDR1 MGHDK, CDR2 SYGVNS. The CDR3 loop spans 15 amino acids. Trimming left V 6 bases short and J 0 bases short, with 15 bases between. This CDR3 is CASSVEAQSSYEQYF. The CDR3 DNA follows: TGTGCCAGCAGCGTAGAGGCCCAGAGCTCCTACGAGCAGTACTTC.

In its sample, this clonotype was seen many times. This rearrangement joins TRBV19 to TRBJ2-6, with unresolved D. The ends were cut back, 5 bases at V and 4 bases at J, with 9 bases in the middle. Germline lookup yields CDR1 LNHDA and CDR2 SQIVND (reference sequence). This CDR3 is 14 amino acids long. The CDR3 is CASSPVLGANVLTF. For the CDR3, the DNA is TGTGCCAGTAGTCCCGTCCTGGGGGCCAACGTCCTGACTTTC.